This T cell receptor beta chain is drawn from a study of cytomegalovirus exposure and HLA in healthy donors. Looking at the study overall: Findings of an earlier analysis included 110 million or so unique TCR beta sequences from some 200 million T cells.

The primer mix had 60 Vbeta and 13 Jbeta primers. Authors' methods: The authors later counted 70 million to 85 million unique TCR beta chains, about 11 million of them shared. Profiled with immunoSEQ multiplex PCR; TCRdb holds only in-frame clones, not every one. That table furnishes V, J and clone size, whereas the DNA furnished D and trimming. Here the sample spans roughly 150,000 clones, over 60% being singletons. The V end was cut by 7 bases, the J end by 2 bases, with 12 bases between. Germline V lookup: CDR1 SQVTM, CDR2 ANQGSEA. The CDR3 spans 13 residues. The source of this sequence is a male donor in good health and CMV-seronegative. Sequencing input: PBMCs. The chain joins TRBV29-1 to TRBJ2-4, with a possible D match to TRBD1 (5 bases). CDR3 sequence reads: CSGATGSKNIQYF. The CDR3 DNA is TGCAGCGGCGCCACAGGTTCCAAAAACATTCAGTACTTC.